Presented here are 21 T cell receptor beta chains from one specimen sequenced in a study of control samples from healthy donors and cancer patients. Sequenced by immunoSEQ multiplex PCR; TCRdb stores in-frame clones only, minus some. This table has fewer than 150,000 clones, approximately 92% appearing once. Sequencing input: blood. Receptor source: a man younger than 35 in good health.

The J gene is TRBJ1-4, the V gene TRBV7-2; 7 nucleotides agree with TRBD1. Unmatched junction bases numbered 6, after V lost 6 bases and J lost 8 bases. The CDR3 has 13 amino acids. Germline V gene sequence: CDR1 SGHTA, CDR2 FQGNSA. CDR3 nucleotides: TGTGCCAGCAGTCCCACAGGGGAGGAAAAACTGTTTTTT. Protein: CASSPTGEEKLFF.

The chain joins TRBV28 to TRBJ2-1, with 7 bases matching TRBD2. CDR1 is MDHEN, CDR2 SYDVKM, per germline. This CDR3 is built from 14 residues. J was trimmed by 7 bases and V by 4 bases; bases with no gene match: 7. DNA for the CDR3: TGTGCCAGCAGTTCAGGGAGGGTCTTTAATGAGCAGTTCTTC. This gives the protein CASSSGRVFNEQFF.

The chain recombines TRBV28 with TRBJ2-4; the match to TRBD1 covers 10 bases. Trimming cost V 5 bases and J 8 bases; bases outside gene matches: 9. This CDR3 is 15 amino acids long. Germline loops: CDR1 MDHEN, CDR2 SYDVKM. CDR3 residues: CASSKGTGDLDIQYF. The CDR3 DNA follows: TGTGCCAGCAGTAAAGGGACAGGGGACCTCGACATTCAGTACTTC.

The CDR3 DNA reads TGTGCCAGCAGCGCCCGCCCGAGCAGCGGGGGTTTTTACGAGCAGTACTTC. The encoded protein is CASSARPSSGGFYEQYF. The chain uses TRBV9 and TRBJ2-7; TRBD2 aligns across 8 bases. Germline V gives CDR1 SGDLS, CDR2 YYNGEE. This CDR3 is 17 amino acids long. After removal of 3 bases from V and 4 bases from J, the junction contained 15 bases not matched to a gene.

The chain employs TRBV11-3 and TRBJ2-1; D remains unclear. Germline V gives CDR1 SGHNT, CDR2 YENEEA. This CDR3 region has 13 residues. The V gene lost 1 base and the J gene lost 8 bases, with 9 bases spanning the gap. The CDR3 DNA follows: TGTGCCAGCAGCTTAGTGGTGGAACATGAGCAGTTCTTC. Translation: CASSLVVEHEQFF.

This clone was counted a single time. The chain carries TRBV21-1 and TRBJ1-2. TRBV21-1 is a listed pseudogene. The CDR3 is made up of 15 amino acids. The CDR3, as DNA: TGTGCCAGCAGCAACGGGTTCAGGATGGCCTATGGCTACACCTTC. The encoded protein is CASSNGFRMAYGYTF.

The V call is TRBV5-1, the J call TRBJ2-7; 8 bases match TRBD1. The CDR3 sequence is 15 residues long. V dropped 5 bases and J dropped 2; count of bases not matched to a gene: 9. The germline CDR1 and CDR2 sequences are SGHRS and YFSETQ. The CDR3 nucleotides read TGCGCCAGCAGTCCCCGGACAGGGAGGACCTACGAGCAGTACTTC. Translating gives CASSPRTGRTYEQYF.

The chain recombines TRBV6-2 or TRBV6-3 with TRBJ2-7, with D tentatively TRBD2 (5 bases). Trimming pared 5 bases from V and 1 base from J, leaving 12 bases between. The V gene's germline CDR1 is MNHEY and CDR2 SVGEGT. The CDR3 is 14 amino acids. CDR3 in amino acids: CASSRRLNSYEQYV. The CDR3 DNA follows: TGTGCCAGCAGTCGGAGGCTAAATTCCTACGAGCAGTACGTC.

This clone was counted a few times. V gene TRBV30 combines with J gene TRBJ2-5; tentative D call: TRBD2 (5 bases). CDR1 and CDR2 from the germline V gene are GTSNPN and SVGIG (reference sequence). The CDR3 sequence is 14 residues long. Trimming took off 5 bases at V and 0 bases at J, with 13 bases between the two ends. The CDR3 loop is CAWGRPRDQETQYF. CDR3 coding DNA: TGTGCCTGGGGGCGCCCGCGGGACCAAGAGACCCAGTACTTC.

J is TRBJ2-7 and V is TRBV7-2; 9 bases fit TRBD2. V dropped 1 base and J dropped 7; count of bases not matched to a gene: 20. The CDR3 spans 19 residues. Germline V gene data show CDR1 as SGHTA and CDR2 as FQGNSA. This CDR3 is CASSLVQGPSGVFSQEQYF. The CDR3 DNA follows: TGTGCCAGCAGCTTAGTTCAAGGACCTAGCGGGGTCTTCAGTCAGGAGCAGTACTTC.

The chain recombines TRBV9 with TRBJ2-7; 9 nucleotides align to TRBD1. The CDR3 contains 14 residues. Germline trimming cut 4 bases from V and 6 bases from J; bases unmatched to any gene: 8. The germline gives CDR1 SGDLS, CDR2 YYNGEE. The CDR3 nucleotides read TGTGCCAGCAGCCCCGCCCCGGACAGGGGCGAGCAGTACGTC. It encodes CASSPAPDRGEQYV.

The rearrangement uses TRBV18 and TRBJ1-1, with D possibly TRBD1 on 6 matching bases. Germline-derived CDR1 and CDR2 are KGHSH and LQKENI. The CDR3 is 15 residues long. V dropped 0 bases and J dropped 0 bases, with 8 bases sitting between them. The CDR3 loop reads CASSPPKGVNTEAFF. Written as DNA, the CDR3 is TGTGCCAGCTCACCACCGAAGGGGGTGAACACTGAAGCTTTCTTT.

The genes are TRBV21-1 and TRBJ1-5. TRBV21-1 is a known pseudogene. The CDR3 sequence is 12 residues long. Here the CDR3 reads CASRREGQPQHF. The CDR3 DNA is TGTGCCAGCAGGAGGGAGGGCCAGCCCCAGCATTTT.

The chain employs TRBV27 and TRBJ2-7; TRBD2 matches 7 bases. The CDR3 covers 15 residues. V was clipped by 1 base and J by 3 bases; unmatched bases: 6. Germline assignment: CDR1 MNHEY and CDR2 SMNVEV (reference sequence). The CDR3 sequence is CASSLFAGESYEQYF. CDR3 bases: TGTGCCAGCAGTTTATTCGCGGGGGAGAGCTACGAGCAGTACTTC.

This chain uses TRBV27 with TRBJ2-1; possibly TRBD2 for D (6 bases). From germline, CDR1 is MNHEY and CDR2 SMNVEV (reference sequence). This CDR3 has 13 amino acids. Trimming left V 4 bases short and J 8 bases short, with 12 bases between. The CDR3 protein is CASSWAGRDEQFF. As DNA, the CDR3 is TGTGCCAGCAGTTGGGCGGGGCGAGATGAGCAGTTCTTC.

The chain joins TRBV3-1 (or the pseudogene TRBV3-2) to TRBJ1-1; 7 bases line up with TRBD1. Per the germline V gene, CDR1 is LGHDT and CDR2 is YNNKEL (reference sequence). This CDR3 spans 14 amino acids. V lost 1 base to trimming and J lost 1 base; unmatched junction nucleotides: 0. The CDR3 sequence: CASSQAGGNTEAFF. The CDR3 DNA reads as TGTGCCAGCAGCCAAGCAGGGGGGAACACTGAAGCTTTCTTT.

V and J are TRBV5-4 and TRBJ2-3, with 8 bases matching TRBD1. The length of the CDR3 is 14 residues. With 4 bases clipped from V and 4 bases from J, the junction kept 5 bases outside the gene matches. Germline V CDR1 and CDR2: SGHNT, YYREEE (reference sequence). CDR3 in amino acids: CASSDGQGADTQYF. The CDR3 DNA reads TGTGCCAGCAGCGATGGACAGGGCGCAGATACGCAGTATTTT.

The sample holds one count of this clone. The chain has TRBV5-4 and TRBJ2-1; TRBD1 matches at 11 bases. The ends lost 4 bases at V and 8 bases at J; junction bases unmatched: 5. This CDR3 region has 14 residues. Germline CDR1 reads SGHNT; CDR2 reads YYREEE (reference sequence). The CDR3 loop reads CASSPDRGLDEQFF. CDR3 nucleotides: TGTGCCAGCAGCCCGGACAGGGGGCTGGATGAGCAGTTCTTC.

This chain joins TRBV5-6 and TRBJ1-3; D is perhaps TRBD1 (5 bases). From germline, CDR1 is SGHDT and CDR2 YYEEEE. Trimming stripped 1 base from V and 0 bases from J, with 8 bases between. The CDR3 loop spans 15 amino acids. The CDR3: CASSLPQGSGNTIYF. Written as DNA, the CDR3 is TGTGCCAGCAGCTTGCCCCAGGGCTCTGGAAACACCATATATTTT. The whole variable domain, filled in from reference TRBV5-6 and TRBJ1-3, reads DAGVTQSPTHLIKTRGQQVTLRCSPKSGHDTVSWYQQALGQGPQFIFQYYEEEERQRGNFPDRFSGHQFPNYSSELNVNALLLGDSALYLCASSLPQGSGNTIYFGEGSWLTVV.

The chain couples TRBV7-2 to TRBJ2-3, with TRBD1 matching 7 bases. The CDR3 runs to 17 residues. From germline, CDR1 is SGHTA and CDR2 FQGNSA. With 1 base clipped from V and 2 bases from J, the junction kept 9 bases outside the gene matches. This chain's CDR3 is CASSLDSRTGATDTQYF. CDR3 in DNA: TGTGCCAGCAGCTTAGACTCTAGGACAGGAGCCACAGATACGCAGTATTTT.

The chain carries TRBV3-1 (or the pseudogene TRBV3-2) and TRBJ2-1; D gene unclear. The length of the CDR3 is 13 residues. Trimming stripped 8 bases from V and 0 bases from J, with 8 bases between. The germline CDR1 and CDR2 sequences are LGHDT and YNNKEL (reference sequence). DNA of the CDR3: TGTGCCAGCGGGAAGAGCTCCTACAATGAGCAGTTCTTC. This gives the protein CASGKSSYNEQFF.